This T cell receptor beta chain was sequenced for a study of T-cell memory formation after mild COVID-19. Study-wide context: Largely, TCR clusters stayed within a single donor. Broader study findings: Among contracting clones, CD4+ were mainly CM/EM and CD8+ enriched in EMRA.

Regarding this clonotype: The antigen is not known.

5'RACE, which relied on constant-segment primers, yielded TCR alpha and TCR beta cDNA libraries carrying sample barcodes and UMIs. TCRdb ran MiXCR on the 5' RACE reads and lists one entry per CDR3 protein. The data show about 190,000 distinct CDR3 sequences, roughly 10% seen once. The sequenced sample consisted of PBMCs or a T cell subset sorted from them (not recorded which). This receptor was obtained from a young man who had mild COVID-19 (a few samples of this study predate the infection). Cell type and time point are not known.

CDR3 DNA: TGTGCCAGCAGCAAAGTGGGAGACTACACCTTC. Amino acid sequence: CASSKVGDYTF. The V call is TRBV21-1, the J call TRBJ1-2. TRBV21-1 constitutes a pseudogene. CDR3 length equals 11 residues.